This T cell receptor (beta chain) was observed in a study of cytomegalovirus exposure and HLA in healthy donors. The overall study: HLA-typed donors were the source of around 77 million unique TCRs held in an early data release. The study's findings and limits: Follow-up analysis found HLA locus-dependent TCR association rates, highest for DRB1 and lowest for HLA-C. The authors later linked a missense DCLRE1C variant to TCR beta V- and J-gene trimming.

Germline V gives CDR1 MDHEN, CDR2 SYDVKM. The CDR3 has 16 amino acids. V shed 3 bases, J shed 5 bases, and the junction held 9 bases outside the gene matches. Points on this clone: As yet, its antigen is unknown.

The PCR had 60 Vbeta and 13 Jbeta primers. TCRdb's copy holds only in-frame clones and misses some; the assay was immunoSEQ multiplex PCR. The sample consists of under 130,000 clones, approximately 73% of them appearing once. Sequencing was done on a sample of PBMCs. This clonotype was obtained from a young woman in good health and CMV-seropositive. The chain combines TRBV28 with TRBJ1-5; 8 positions match TRBD1. The CDR3 reads CASSLLSRGLDQPQHF. The DNA for the CDR3 is TGTGCCAGCAGTTTGTTGTCCAGGGGGCTGGATCAGCCCCAGCATTTT.